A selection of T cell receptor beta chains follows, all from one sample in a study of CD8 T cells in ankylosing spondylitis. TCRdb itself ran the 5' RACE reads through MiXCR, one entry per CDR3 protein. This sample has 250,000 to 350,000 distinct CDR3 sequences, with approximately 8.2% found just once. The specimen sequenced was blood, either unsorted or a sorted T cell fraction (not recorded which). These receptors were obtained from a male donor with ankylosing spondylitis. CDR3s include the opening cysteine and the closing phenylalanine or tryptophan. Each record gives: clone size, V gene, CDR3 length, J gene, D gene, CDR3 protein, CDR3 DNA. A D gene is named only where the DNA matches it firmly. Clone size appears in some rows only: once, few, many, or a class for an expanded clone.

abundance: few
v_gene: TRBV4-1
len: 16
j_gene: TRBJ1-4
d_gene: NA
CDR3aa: CASSHPGLISGEKLFF
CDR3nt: TGCGCCAGCAGCCACCCCGGACTAATAAGTGGAGAAAAACTGTTTTTT

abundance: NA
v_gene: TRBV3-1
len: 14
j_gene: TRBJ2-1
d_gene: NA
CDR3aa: CASSQEVGLDEQFF
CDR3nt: TGTGCCAGCAGCCAAGAGGTAGGGCTAGATGAGCAGTTCTTC

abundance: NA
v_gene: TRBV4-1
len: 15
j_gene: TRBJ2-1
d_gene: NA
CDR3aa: CASSHVPSPYNEQFF
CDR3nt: TGCGCCAGCAGCCACGTCCCCTCACCATACAATGAGCAGTTCTTC

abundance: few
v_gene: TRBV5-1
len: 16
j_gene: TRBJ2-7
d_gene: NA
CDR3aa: CASSLGGGLLTYEQYF
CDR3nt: TGCGCCAGCAGCTTAGGTGGGGGGCTACTGACCTACGAGCAGTACTTC

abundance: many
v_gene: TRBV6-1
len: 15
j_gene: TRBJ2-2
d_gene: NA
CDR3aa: CASSEAGGRAGELFF
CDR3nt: TGTGCCAGCAGTGAAGCGGGGGGACGAGCCGGGGAGCTGTTTTTT

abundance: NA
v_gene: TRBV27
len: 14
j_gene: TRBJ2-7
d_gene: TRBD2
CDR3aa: CASSKRRESYEQYF
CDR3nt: TGTGCCAGCAGTAAAAGGCGGGAGTCCTACGAGCAGTACTTC

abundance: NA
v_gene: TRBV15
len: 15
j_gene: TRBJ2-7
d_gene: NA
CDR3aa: CATSIEPDSTYEQYF
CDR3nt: TGTGCCACCAGCATAGAACCTGACTCGACTTACGAGCAGTACTTC

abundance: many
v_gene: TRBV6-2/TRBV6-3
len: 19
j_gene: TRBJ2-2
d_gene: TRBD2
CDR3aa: CASSYSGSRLADHTGELFF
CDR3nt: TGTGCCAGCAGTTACTCGGGATCTCGACTAGCGGATCACACCGGGGAGCTGTTTTTT

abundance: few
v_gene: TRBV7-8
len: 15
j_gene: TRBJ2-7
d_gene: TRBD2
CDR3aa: CASSGRVGVFHEQYF
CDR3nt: TGTGCCAGCAGCGGGAGGGTCGGGGTTTTCCACGAGCAGTACTTC

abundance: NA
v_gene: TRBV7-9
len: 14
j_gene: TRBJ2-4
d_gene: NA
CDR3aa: CASSPNFGQHIQYF
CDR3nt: TGTGCCAGCAGTCCCAACTTCGGACAGCACATTCAGTACTTC

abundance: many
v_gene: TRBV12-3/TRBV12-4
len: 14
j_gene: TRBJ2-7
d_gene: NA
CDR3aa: CASSSNLISYEQYF
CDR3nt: TGTGCCAGCAGTTCGAACCTAATTTCCTACGAGCAGTACTTC

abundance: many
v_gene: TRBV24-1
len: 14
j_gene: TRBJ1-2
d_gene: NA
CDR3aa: CATSDWSWDYGYTF
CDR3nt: TGTGCCACCAGTGATTGGTCCTGGGACTATGGCTACACCTTC

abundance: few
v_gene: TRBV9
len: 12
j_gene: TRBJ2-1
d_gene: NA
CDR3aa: CASSRVNNEQFF
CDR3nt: TGTGCCAGCAGCAGAGTTAACAATGAGCAGTTCTTC

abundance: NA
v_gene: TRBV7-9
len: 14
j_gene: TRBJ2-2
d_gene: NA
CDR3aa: CASSNPDRSGELFF
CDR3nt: TGTGCCAGCAGCAACCCCGACAGATCGGGGGAGCTGTTTTTT

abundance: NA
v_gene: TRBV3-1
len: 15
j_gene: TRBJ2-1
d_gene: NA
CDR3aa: CASSQRGTTYNEQFF
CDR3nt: TGTGCCAGCAGCCAACGGGGGACAACCTACAATGAGCAGTTCTTC

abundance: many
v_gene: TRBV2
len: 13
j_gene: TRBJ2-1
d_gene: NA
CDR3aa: CASSRGVGNGQFF
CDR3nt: TGTGCCAGCAGTCGCGGGGTTGGGAATGGGCAGTTCTTC

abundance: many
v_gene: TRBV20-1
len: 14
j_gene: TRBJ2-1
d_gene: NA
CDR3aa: CSASPAGNYNEQFF
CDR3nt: TGCAGTGCTAGCCCGGCGGGGAATTACAATGAGCAGTTCTTC

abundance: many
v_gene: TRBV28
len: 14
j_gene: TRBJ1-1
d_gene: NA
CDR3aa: CASSTGLLNTEAFF
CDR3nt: TGTGCCAGCAGTACGGGCCTACTGAACACTGAAGCTTTCTTT

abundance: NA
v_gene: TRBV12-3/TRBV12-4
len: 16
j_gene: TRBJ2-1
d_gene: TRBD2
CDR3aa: CASSLARLAGGQQQFF
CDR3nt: TGTGCCAGCAGTTTAGCAAGACTAGCGGGAGGACAGCAACAGTTCTTC

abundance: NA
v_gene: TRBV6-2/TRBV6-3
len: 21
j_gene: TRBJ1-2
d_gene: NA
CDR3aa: CASSYWRGLGRRPSTNYGYTF
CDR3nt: TGTGCCAGCAGTTACTGGAGAGGACTAGGACGGCGCCCGTCGACTAACTATGGCTACACCTTC

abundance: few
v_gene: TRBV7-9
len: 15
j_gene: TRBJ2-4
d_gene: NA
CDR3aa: CASSLGTTDVNIQYF
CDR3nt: TGTGCCAGCAGCTTAGGGACAACTGACGTAAACATTCAGTACTTC

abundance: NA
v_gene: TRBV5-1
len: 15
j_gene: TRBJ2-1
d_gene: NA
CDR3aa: CASSLVAGEDNEQFF
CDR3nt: TGCGCCAGCAGCTTGGTGGCAGGGGAGGATAATGAGCAGTTCTTC

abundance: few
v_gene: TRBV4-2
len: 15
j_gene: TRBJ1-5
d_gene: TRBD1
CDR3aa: CASSRGNRGNQPQHF
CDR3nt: TGTGCCAGCAGCCGAGGAAACAGGGGGAATCAGCCCCAGCATTTT

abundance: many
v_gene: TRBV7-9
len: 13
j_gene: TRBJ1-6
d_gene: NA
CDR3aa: CASSSGRGSPLHF
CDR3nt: TGTGCCAGCAGCTCCGGACGGGGGTCACCCCTCCACTTT

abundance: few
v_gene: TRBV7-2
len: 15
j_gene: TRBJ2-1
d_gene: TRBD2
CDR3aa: CASTKSGTRYNEQFF
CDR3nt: TGTGCCAGCACCAAGAGCGGGACTAGGTACAATGAGCAGTTCTTC

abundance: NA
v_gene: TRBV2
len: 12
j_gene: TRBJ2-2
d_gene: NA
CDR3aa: CARTRNTGELFF
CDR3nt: TGTGCCAGAACACGGAACACCGGGGAGCTGTTTTTT

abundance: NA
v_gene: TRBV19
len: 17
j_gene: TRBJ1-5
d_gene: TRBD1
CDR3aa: CASSTSLGTGSNQPQHF
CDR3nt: TGTGCCAGTAGTACCTCACTCGGGACAGGTAGCAATCAGCCCCAGCATTTT

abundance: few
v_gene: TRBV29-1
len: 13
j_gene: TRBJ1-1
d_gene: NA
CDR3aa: CSVPHLGNTEAFF
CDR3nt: TGCAGCGTCCCCCATTTGGGGAACACTGAAGCTTTCTTT

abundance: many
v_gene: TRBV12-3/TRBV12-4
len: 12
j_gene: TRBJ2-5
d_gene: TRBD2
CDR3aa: CASAGGGETQYF
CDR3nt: TGTGCCAGCGCGGGAGGGGGGGAGACCCAGTACTTC

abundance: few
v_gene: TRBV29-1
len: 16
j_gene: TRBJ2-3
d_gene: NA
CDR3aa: CSVGLGARIITDTQYF
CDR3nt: TGCAGCGTTGGCTTGGGGGCTAGAATAATTACAGATACGCAGTATTTT

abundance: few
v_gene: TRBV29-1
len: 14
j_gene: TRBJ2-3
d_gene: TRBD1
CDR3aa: CSVCWDRGTDTQYF
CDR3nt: TGCAGCGTTTGTTGGGACAGGGGCACAGATACGCAGTATTTT

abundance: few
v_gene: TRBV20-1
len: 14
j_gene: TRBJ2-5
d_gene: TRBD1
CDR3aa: CSASRTGRQETQYF
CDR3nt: TGCAGTGCTAGCCGGACAGGGCGGCAAGAGACCCAGTACTTC

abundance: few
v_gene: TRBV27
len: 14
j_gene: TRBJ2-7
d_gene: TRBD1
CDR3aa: CASSWGQGKYEQYF
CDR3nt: TGTGCCAGCAGTTGGGGACAGGGTAAATACGAGCAGTACTTC

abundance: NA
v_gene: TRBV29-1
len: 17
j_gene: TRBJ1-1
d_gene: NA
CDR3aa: CSVALFFGGPGNTEAFF
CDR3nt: TGCAGCGTTGCCCTTTTCTTCGGGGGGCCGGGGAACACTGAAGCTTTCTTT

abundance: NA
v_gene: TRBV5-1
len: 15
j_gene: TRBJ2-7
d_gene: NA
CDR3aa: CASSLGRGGSYEQYF
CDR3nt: TGCGCCAGCAGCTTGGGCAGAGGCGGTTCCTACGAGCAGTACTTC

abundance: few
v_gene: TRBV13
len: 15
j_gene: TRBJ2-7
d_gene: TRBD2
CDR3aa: CASSAGTSDGWEQYF
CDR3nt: TGTGCCAGCAGCGCCGGGACTAGCGATGGGTGGGAGCAGTACTTC

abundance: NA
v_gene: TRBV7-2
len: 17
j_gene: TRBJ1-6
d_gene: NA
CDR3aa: CAVPGWEGSSYNSPLHF
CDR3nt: TGTGCCGTCCCCGGTTGGGAGGGGAGCTCCTATAATTCACCCCTCCACTTT

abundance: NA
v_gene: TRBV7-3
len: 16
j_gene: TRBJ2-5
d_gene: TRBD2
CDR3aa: CASSRGTSGRRETQYF
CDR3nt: TGTGCCAGCAGCCGAGGGACTAGCGGGAGAAGGGAGACCCAGTACTTC

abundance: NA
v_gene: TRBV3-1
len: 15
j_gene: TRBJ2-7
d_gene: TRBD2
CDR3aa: CASSGLREYSYEQYF
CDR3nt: TGTGCCAGCAGCGGCTTGCGGGAGTATTCCTACGAGCAGTACTTC

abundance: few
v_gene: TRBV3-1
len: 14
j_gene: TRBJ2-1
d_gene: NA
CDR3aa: CASSQDRSREPRDF
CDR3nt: TGTGCCAGCAGCCAAGATCGTTCCAGGGAGCCGAGAGACTTC

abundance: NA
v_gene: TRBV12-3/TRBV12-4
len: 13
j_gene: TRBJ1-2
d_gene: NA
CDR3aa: CASSFSSGGSYTF
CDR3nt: TGTGCCAGCAGTTTTTCCTCGGGAGGTAGCTACACCTTC

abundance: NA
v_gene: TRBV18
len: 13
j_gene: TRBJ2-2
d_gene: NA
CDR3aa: CASSPYTGELFFF
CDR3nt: NA

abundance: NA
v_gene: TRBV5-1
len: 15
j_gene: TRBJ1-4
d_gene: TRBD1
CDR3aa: CASSTDRGGDEKLFF
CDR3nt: TGCGCCAGCAGCACAGACAGGGGAGGCGATGAAAAACTGTTTTTT

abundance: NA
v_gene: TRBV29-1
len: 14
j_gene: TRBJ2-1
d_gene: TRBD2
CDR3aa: CSVVAGSSYNEQFF
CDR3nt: TGCAGCGTTGTAGCGGGCAGCTCCTACAATGAGCAGTTCTTC

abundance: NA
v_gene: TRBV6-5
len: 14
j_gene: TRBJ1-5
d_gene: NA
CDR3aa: CASSYSGDGQPQHF
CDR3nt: TGTGCCAGCAGTTACTCTGGGGACGGTCAGCCCCAGCATTTT

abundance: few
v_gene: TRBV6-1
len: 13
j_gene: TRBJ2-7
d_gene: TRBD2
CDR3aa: CASRGLAVYEQYF
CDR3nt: TGTGCCAGCAGGGGACTAGCAGTCTACGAGCAGTACTTC

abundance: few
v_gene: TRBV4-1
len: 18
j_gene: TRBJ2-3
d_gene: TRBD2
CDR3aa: CASSQVGGGWQGTDTQYF
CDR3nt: TGCGCCAGCAGCCAAGTTGGGGGGGGATGGCAGGGCACAGATACGCAGTATTTT

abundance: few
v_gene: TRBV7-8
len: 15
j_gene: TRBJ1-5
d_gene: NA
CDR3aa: CASSFGFGGGQPQHF
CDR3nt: TGTGCCAGCAGCTTTGGGTTCGGGGGAGGTCAGCCCCAGCATTTT

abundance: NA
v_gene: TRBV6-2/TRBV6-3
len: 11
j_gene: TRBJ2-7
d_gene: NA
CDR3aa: CASSYSVEQYF
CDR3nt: TGTGCCAGCAGTTACTCGGTCGAGCAGTACTTC

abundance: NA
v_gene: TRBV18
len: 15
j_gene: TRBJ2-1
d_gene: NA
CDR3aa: CASSPPVPGNNEQFF
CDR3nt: TGTGCCAGCTCACCACCGGTTCCAGGTAACAATGAGCAGTTCTTC

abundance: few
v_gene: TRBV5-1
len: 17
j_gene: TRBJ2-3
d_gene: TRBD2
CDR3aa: CASSQYWTSGSTDTQYF
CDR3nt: TGCGCCAGCAGCCAATACTGGACTAGCGGGAGTACAGATACGCAGTATTTT

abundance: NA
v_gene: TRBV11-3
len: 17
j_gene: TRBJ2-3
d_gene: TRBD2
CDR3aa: CASSFSGTSGAPDTQYF
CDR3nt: TGTGCCAGCAGCTTCTCCGGGACTAGCGGGGCCCCCGATACGCAGTATTTT

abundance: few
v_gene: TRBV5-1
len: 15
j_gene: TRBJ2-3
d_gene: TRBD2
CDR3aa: CASSKLAGVSDTQYF
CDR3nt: TGCGCCAGCAGCAAACTAGCGGGAGTTTCGGATACGCAGTATTTT

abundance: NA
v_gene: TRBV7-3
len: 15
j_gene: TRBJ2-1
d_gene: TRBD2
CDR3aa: CASSLGAGAGNEQFF
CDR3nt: TGTGCCAGCAGCTTAGGGGCGGGAGCGGGAAATGAGCAGTTCTTC

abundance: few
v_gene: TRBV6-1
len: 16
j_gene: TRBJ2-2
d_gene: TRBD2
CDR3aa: CASTRSGGANTGELFF
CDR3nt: TGTGCCAGCACCCGATCGGGAGGCGCGAACACCGGGGAGCTGTTTTTT

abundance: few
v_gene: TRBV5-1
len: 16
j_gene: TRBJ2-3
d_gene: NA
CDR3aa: CASSLAMGSSTDTQYF
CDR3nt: TGCGCCAGCAGCTTGGCCATGGGCAGCAGCACAGATACGCAGTATTTT

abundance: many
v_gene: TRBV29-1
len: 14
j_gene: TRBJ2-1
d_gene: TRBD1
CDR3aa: CSVTTGTGYNEQFF
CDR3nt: TGCAGCGTAACGACCGGGACAGGGTACAATGAGCAGTTCTTC

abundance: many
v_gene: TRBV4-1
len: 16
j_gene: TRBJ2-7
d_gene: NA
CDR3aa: CASSQDKGRVLDEQYF
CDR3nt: TGCGCCAGCAGCCAAGATAAAGGCAGGGTCCTTGACGAGCAGTACTTC

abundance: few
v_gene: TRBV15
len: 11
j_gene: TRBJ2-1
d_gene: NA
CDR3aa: CATSRDYEQFF
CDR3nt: TGTGCCACCAGCAGAGATTATGAGCAGTTCTTC

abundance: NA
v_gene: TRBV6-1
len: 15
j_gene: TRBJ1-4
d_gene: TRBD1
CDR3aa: CASSKGQGGDEKLFF
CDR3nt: TGTGCCAGCAGTAAGGGACAGGGGGGGGATGAAAAACTGTTTTTT